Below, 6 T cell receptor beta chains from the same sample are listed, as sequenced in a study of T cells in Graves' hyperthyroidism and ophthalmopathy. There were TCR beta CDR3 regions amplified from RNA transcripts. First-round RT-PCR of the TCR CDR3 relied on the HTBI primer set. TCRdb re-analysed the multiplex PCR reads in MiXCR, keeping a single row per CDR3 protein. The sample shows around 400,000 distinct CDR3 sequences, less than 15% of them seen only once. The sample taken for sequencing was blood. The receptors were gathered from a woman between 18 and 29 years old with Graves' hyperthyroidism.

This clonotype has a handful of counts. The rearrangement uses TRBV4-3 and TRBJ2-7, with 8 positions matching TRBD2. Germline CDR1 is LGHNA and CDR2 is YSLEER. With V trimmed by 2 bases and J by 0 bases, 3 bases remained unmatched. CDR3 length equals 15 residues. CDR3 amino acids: CASSQYTSGSYEQYF. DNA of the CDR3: TGCGCCAGCAGCCAATATACTAGCGGCTCCTACGAGCAGTACTTC.

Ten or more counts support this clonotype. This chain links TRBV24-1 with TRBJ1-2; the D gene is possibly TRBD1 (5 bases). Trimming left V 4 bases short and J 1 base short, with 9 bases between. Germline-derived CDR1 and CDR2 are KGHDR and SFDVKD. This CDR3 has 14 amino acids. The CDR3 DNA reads TGTGCCACCAGTGAACCGACAGTTAACTATGGCTACACCTTC. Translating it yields CATSEPTVNYGYTF.

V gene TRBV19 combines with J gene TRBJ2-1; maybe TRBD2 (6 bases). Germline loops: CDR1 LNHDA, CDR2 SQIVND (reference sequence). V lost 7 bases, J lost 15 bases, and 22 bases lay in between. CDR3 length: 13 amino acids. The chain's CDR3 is CASKEYSTGVLFF. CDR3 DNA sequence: TGTGCCAGTAAGGAATACAGCACGGGAGTTCTGTTCTTC.

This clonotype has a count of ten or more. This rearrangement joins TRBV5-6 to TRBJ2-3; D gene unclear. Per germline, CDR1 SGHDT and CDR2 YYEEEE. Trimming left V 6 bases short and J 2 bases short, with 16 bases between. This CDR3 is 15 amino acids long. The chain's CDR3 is CASKKTWISTDTQYF. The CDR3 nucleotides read TGTGCCAGCAAAAAGACTTGGATTTCCACAGATACGCAGTATTTT. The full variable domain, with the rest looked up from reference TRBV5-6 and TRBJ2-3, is DAGVTQSPTHLIKTRGQQVTLRCSPKSGHDTVSWYQQALGQGPQFIFQYYEEEERQRGNFPDRFSGHQFPNYSSELNVNALLLGDSALYLCASKKTWISTDTQYFGPGTRLTVL.

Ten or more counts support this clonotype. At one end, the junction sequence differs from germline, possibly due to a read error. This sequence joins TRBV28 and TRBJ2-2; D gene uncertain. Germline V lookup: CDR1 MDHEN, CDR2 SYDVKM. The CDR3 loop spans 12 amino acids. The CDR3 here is CASSMNAGELFF. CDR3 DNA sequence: TGTGCCAGCAGCATGAACGCCGGGGAGCTGTTTTTT.

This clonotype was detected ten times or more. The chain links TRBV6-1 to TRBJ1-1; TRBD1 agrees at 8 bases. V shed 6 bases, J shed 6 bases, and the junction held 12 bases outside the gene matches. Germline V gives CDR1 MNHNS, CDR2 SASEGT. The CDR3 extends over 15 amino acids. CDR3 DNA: TGTGCCAGCAGGGACTCAGGACAGGGCTGGGCTGAAGCTTTCTTT. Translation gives CASRDSGQGWAEAFF.